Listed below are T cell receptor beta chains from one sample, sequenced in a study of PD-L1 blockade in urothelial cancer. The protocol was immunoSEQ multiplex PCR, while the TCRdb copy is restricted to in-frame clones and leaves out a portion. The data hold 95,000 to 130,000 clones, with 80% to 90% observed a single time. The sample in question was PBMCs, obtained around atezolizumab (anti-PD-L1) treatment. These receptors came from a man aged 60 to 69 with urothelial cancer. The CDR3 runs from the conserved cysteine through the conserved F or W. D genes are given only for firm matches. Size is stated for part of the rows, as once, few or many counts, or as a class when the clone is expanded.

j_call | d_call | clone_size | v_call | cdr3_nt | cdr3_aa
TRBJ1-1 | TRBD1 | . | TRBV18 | TGTGCCAGCTCAGTTGGAGGGGGCGCGGTAAACACTGAAGCTTTCTTT | CASSVGGGAVNTEAFF
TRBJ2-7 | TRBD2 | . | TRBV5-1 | TGCGCCAGCAGCCCCGTGGCGGGAGGGCCGGGTGAGCAGTACTTC | CASSPVAGGPGEQYF
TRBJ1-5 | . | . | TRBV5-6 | TGTGCCAGCAGCTTGAGACAGCTTAATCAGCCCCAGCATTTT | CASSLRQLNQPQHF
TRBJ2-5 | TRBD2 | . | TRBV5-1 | TGCGCCAGCAGCGACTTAGCGGGACAAGAGACCCAGTACTTC | CASSDLAGQETQYF
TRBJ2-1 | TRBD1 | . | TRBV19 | TGTGCCAGTAGTACCCGCCCGACAGGGGTCGATGAGCAGTTCTTC | CASSTRPTGVDEQFF
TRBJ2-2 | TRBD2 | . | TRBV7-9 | TGTGCCAGCAGCTTAGCGGCTAGCGGAAGGAACACCGGGGAGCTGTTTTTT | CASSLAASGRNTGELFF
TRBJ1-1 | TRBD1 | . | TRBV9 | TGTGCCAGCAGCGTAGCGGGACAGGGAGAAGCTTTCTTT | CASSVAGQGEAFF
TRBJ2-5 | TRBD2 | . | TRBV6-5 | TGTGCCAGCAGTTACTCGACTAGCGGTGGGGGGGAGACCCAGTACTTC | CASSYSTSGGGETQYF
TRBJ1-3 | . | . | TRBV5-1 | TGCGCCAGCAGCCGGTCGACAGTCTCTGGAAACACCATATATTTT | CASSRSTVSGNTIYF
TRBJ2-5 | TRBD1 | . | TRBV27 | TGTGCCAGCAGTTTATTAGGCAGGGGGCTCGAGACCCAGTACTTC | CASSLLGRGLETQYF
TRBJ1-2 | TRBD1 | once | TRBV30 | TGTGCCTGGGCGCAGGGGGCTGCTGGCTACACCTTC | CAWAQGAAGYTF
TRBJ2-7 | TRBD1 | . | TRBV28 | TGTGCCAGCAGTATTGGACAGGGGGCGTCAGAACAGTACTTC | CASSIGQGASEQYF
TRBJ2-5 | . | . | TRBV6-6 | TGTGCCAGCAGTTACTCGGGCTTGGAGACCCAGTACTTC | CASSYSGLETQYF
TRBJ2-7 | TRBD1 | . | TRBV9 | TGTGCCAGCAGCGCCGGGACAGGACGTTACGAGCAGTACTTC | CASSAGTGRYEQYF
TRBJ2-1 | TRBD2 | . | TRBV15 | TGTGCCACCAGCAGAGAACTAGCGGGAGGCTTAAATGAGCAGTTCTTC | CATSRELAGGLNEQFF
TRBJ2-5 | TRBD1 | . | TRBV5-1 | TGCGCCAGCAGCGCCGGGACAGTCCAAGAGACCCAGTACTTC | CASSAGTVQETQYF
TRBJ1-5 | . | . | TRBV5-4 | TGTGCCAGCAGCTCGCTAAATCGGGGGTTTAATCAGCCCCAGCATTTT | CASSSLNRGFNQPQHF
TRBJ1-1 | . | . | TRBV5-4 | TGTGCCAGCAGCCTGAGCCTGGACAGTCCGAACACTGAAGCTTTCTTT | CASSLSLDSPNTEAFF
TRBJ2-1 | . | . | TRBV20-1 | TGCAGTGCTAGGGCGGACAATGAGCAGTTCTTC | CSARADNEQFF
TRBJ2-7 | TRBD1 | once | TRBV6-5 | TGTGCCAGCAGTTACACAGGGGGCCTCGGGTACGAGCAGTACTTC | CASSYTGGLGYEQYF
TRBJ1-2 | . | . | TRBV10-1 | TGCGCCAGCATACCTGGACGGGACATTAACTATGGCTACACCTTC | CASIPGRDINYGYTF
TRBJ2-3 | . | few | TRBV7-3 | TGTGCCAGCAGCCCCCAAGGGACTCTCCCGGATACGCAGTATTTT | CASSPQGTLPDTQYF
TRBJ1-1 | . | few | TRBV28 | TGTGCCAGCAGCCCCCGTCACACTGAAGCTTTCTTT | CASSPRHTEAFF
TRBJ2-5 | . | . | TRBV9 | TGTGCCAGCAGCGTAGATACCACCAGCGGGGAGACCCAGTACTTC | CASSVDTTSGETQYF
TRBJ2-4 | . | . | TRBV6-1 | TGTGCCAGCAGTGAAGTCTCCCCTGCCAAGGGGGACATTCAGTACTTC | CASSEVSPAKGDIQYF
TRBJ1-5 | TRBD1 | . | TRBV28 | TGTGCCAGCACGCCATGGACAGGGAAAATTGTAGGCAATCAGCCCCAGCATTTT | CASTPWTGKIVGNQPQHF
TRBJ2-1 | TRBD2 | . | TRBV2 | TGTGCCAGCAGGGGGACTAGCGCCCCACCCCCCTACAATGAGCAGTTCTTC | CASRGTSAPPPYNEQFF
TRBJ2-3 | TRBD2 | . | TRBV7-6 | TGTGCCAGCAGCGCCGGGGGGAGCGGGGGCACAGATACGCAGTATTTT | CASSAGGSGGTDTQYF
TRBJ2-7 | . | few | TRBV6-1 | TGTGCCAGCAGGACCGGACAGTGGAACTACGAGCAGTACTTC | CASRTGQWNYEQYF
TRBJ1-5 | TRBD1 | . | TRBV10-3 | TGTGCCATCAGTGAGTCGAGGGACAGGGATCAGCCCCAGCATTTT | CAISESRDRDQPQHF
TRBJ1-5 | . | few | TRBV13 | TGTGCCAGCAGCGCCTCAGGGAGCAATCAGCCCCAGCATTTT | CASSASGSNQPQHF
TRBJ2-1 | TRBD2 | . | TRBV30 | TGTGCCTGGGCTCGACTAGCGGGAACCTACAATGAGCAGTTCTTC | CAWARLAGTYNEQFF
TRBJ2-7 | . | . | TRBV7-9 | TGTGCCAGCAGCTCAGACGAGGACGAGCAGTACTTC | CASSSDEDEQYF
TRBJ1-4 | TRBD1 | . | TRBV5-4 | TGTGCCAGCAGCTTGGCCTACAGGGGAGAGGGGCTGTCGGAAAGGGAAAAACTGTTTTTT | CASSLAYRGEGLSEREKLFF
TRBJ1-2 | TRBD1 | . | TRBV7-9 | TGTGCCAGCAGCTTAATCAGCCCAACAGGGGGCGGTGGCTACACCTTC | CASSLISPTGGGGYTF
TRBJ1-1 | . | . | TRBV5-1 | TGCGCCAGCACCCCGGGATTGGGGAACACTGAAGCTTTCTTT | CASTPGLGNTEAFF
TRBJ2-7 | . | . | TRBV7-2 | TGTGCCAGCAGCCACAGGGGGGGGAACTCCTACGAGCAGTACTTC | CASSHRGGNSYEQYF
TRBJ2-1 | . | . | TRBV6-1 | TGTGCCAGCAGTGAGTTTGCCGGGGTTCCCTACAATGAGCAGTTCTTC | CASSEFAGVPYNEQFF
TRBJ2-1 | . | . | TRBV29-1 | TGCAGCGTGGGTTGGGCAGGTTACAATGAGCAGTTCTTC | CSVGWAGYNEQFF
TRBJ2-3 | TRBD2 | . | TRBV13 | TGTGCCAGCAGCCCCTTCGCGGTAGCGGGAGATACGCAGTATTTT | CASSPFAVAGDTQYF
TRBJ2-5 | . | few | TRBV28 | TGTGCCAGCAGTTTAGGGCCGGGGGCCCAGTACTTC | CASSLGPGAQYF
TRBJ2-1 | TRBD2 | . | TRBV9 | TGTGCCAGCAGCGCGGGCGGGGGGGCCCACAATGAGCAGTTCTTC | CASSAGGGAHNEQFF
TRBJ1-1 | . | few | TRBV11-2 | TGTGCCAGCAGCTTAGAGGGGGGAAGTGAAGCTTTCTTT | CASSLEGGSEAFF
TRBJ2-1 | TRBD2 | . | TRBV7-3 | TGTGCCAGCAGCTTGTCTAGCGGGAGTGTAAATGAGCAGTTCTTC | CASSLSSGSVNEQFF
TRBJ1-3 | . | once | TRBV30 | TGTGCCTGGAGTGTACAGGGAAACACCATATATTTT | CAWSVQGNTIYF
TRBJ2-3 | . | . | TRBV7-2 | TGTGCCAGCAGCTTTGAGGGGGTGGGTACGCAGTATTTT | CASSFEGVGTQYF
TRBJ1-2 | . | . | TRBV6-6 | TGTGCCAGCAGTTACTCGTCGGGCCGGAGGGATGGCTACACCTTC | CASSYSSGRRDGYTF